The 9 T cell receptor beta chains below come from one sample, sequenced in a study of shared clonotypes between healthy human individuals (TCRdb year 2020). Libraries were made using the immunoSEQ multiplex PCR assay. The table was pulled from immuneACCESS by TCRdb, which kept in-frame rearrangements only. Such tables lose some clones; where checked, under half of the loss comes from unresolved V genes, and the rest has no known cause. Present in this sample are about 2.3 million clones, approximately 93% of which were seen just once. The top ten hold about 0.39% of the sample. Sequenced: naive CD4+ T cells from PBMCs. The meaning of the sample's cell subset or site label: CD45RA+ positively selected. These receptor sequences come from a young man in good health. Some clones in this sample may be carry-over from other donors' samples.

V is TRBV6-8 and J is TRBJ2-1, with TRBD1 matching 9 bases. The trim removed 6 bases at V and 6 bases at J, leaving 15 bases unmatched. From germline, CDR1 is MNHGY and CDR2 SAAAGT. The CDR3 contains 17 residues. The CDR3: CASRKGREDRGGNEQFF. CDR3 nucleotides: TGTGCCAGCAGAAAGGGAAGGGAGGACAGGGGAGGCAATGAGCAGTTCTTC.

For this clone: Other nucleotide sequences from this sample produce the same CDR3. J is TRBJ1-3 and V is TRBV9; D may be TRBD1 (5 bases). Germline V gives CDR1 SGDLS, CDR2 YYNGEE. Trimming pared 3 bases from V and 1 base from J, leaving 8 bases between. This CDR3 is built from 14 residues. The CDR3 here is CASSAPGSGNTIYF. The CDR3 nucleotides are TGTGCCAGCAGCGCACCAGGGTCTGGAAACACCATATATTTT. The full variable domain, with the rest looked up from reference TRBV9 and TRBJ1-3, is DSGVTQTPKHLITATGQRVTLRCSPRSGDLSVYWYQQSLDQGLQFLIQYYNGEERAKGNILERFSAQQFPDLHSELNLSSLELGDSALYFCASSAPGSGNTIYFGEGSWLTVV.

The chain combines TRBV30 with TRBJ2-7; the D is unclear. Germline V gene lookup returns CDR1 GTSNPN and CDR2 SVGIG (reference sequence). V lost 2 bases to trimming and J lost 4 bases, with 12 bases between them. The CDR3 length is 13 residues. CDR3 nucleotides: TGTGCCTGGAGTATAGGCTCGATGTACGAGCAGTACTTC. This encodes CAWSIGSMYEQYF. Combining the CDR3 with reference TRBV30 and TRBJ2-7 gives the whole variable domain SQTIHQWPATLVQPVGSPLSLECTVEGTSNPNLYWYRQAAGRGLQLLFYSVGIGQISSEVPQNLSASRPQDRQFILSSKKLLLSDSGFYLCAWSIGSMYEQYFGPGTRLTVT.

J is TRBJ2-2 and V is TRBV7-9; the match to TRBD2 covers 10 bases. Germline assignment: CDR1 SEHNR and CDR2 FQNEAQ (reference sequence). The CDR3 totals 17 residues. J lost 1 base, V lost 4 bases, and 6 bases had no gene match. CDR3 in amino acids: CASSSIAGGQNTGELFF. The CDR3 DNA follows: TGTGCCAGCAGCTCCATAGCGGGAGGTCAGAACACCGGGGAGCTGTTTTTT.

This clone was counted a single time. Within the sample, other DNA sequences also encode this same CDR3. The chain combines TRBV5-1 with TRBJ2-5; D perhaps matches TRBD2 (5 bases). The V gene lost 0 bases and the J gene lost 3 bases, with 9 bases spanning the gap. The CDR3 runs to 14 residues. The germline gives CDR1 SGHRS, CDR2 YFSETQ. The CDR3 coding sequence is TGCGCCAGCAGCTTGGGAGTGGGAGAAGAGACCCAGTACTTC. Its protein is CASSLGVGEETQYF.

This chain connects TRBV10-3 to TRBJ1-5; 7 bases agree with TRBD1. The germline V gene encodes CDR1 ENHRY and CDR2 SYGVKD. This CDR3 is built from 15 residues. V lost 3 bases and J lost 5; bases outside the gene matches: 7. This chain's CDR3 is CAISDAGGGDQPQHF. The CDR3 DNA follows: TGTGCCATCAGTGATGCAGGGGGGGGAGATCAGCCCCAGCATTTT.

This chain joins TRBV6-1 and TRBJ2-2; either TRBD1 or TRBD2 may supply D (5 bases each). Germline V gene sequence: CDR1 MNHNS, CDR2 SASEGT. This CDR3 has 15 amino acids. V lost 3 bases and J 2 bases, leaving 10 bases between the germline ends. As DNA, the CDR3 is TGTGCCAGCAGTGAGGGGACCACCAACACCGGGGAGCTGTTTTTT. As protein: CASSEGTTNTGELFF.

The chain uses TRBV30 and TRBJ1-4; 8 bases are shared with TRBD1. The CDR3 is 14 amino acids. Looked up from germline, CDR1 is GTSNPN and CDR2 is SVGIG (reference sequence). V lost 3 bases and J lost 8; bases outside the gene matches: 8. CDR3: CAWRRPGQAEKLFF. The DNA for the CDR3 is TGTGCCTGGAGAAGGCCGGGACAGGCCGAAAAACTGTTTTTT.

This chain links TRBV7-2 with TRBJ2-7; 9 positions match TRBD2. The CDR3 extends over 16 amino acids. CDR1 and CDR2 from the germline V gene are SGHTA and FQGNSA. With 5 bases clipped from V and 7 bases from J, the junction kept 15 bases outside the gene matches. This CDR3 is CASSPPGLAYQREQYF. The DNA for the CDR3 is TGTGCCAGCAGCCCCCCGGGACTAGCATACCAGAGGGAGCAGTACTTC.